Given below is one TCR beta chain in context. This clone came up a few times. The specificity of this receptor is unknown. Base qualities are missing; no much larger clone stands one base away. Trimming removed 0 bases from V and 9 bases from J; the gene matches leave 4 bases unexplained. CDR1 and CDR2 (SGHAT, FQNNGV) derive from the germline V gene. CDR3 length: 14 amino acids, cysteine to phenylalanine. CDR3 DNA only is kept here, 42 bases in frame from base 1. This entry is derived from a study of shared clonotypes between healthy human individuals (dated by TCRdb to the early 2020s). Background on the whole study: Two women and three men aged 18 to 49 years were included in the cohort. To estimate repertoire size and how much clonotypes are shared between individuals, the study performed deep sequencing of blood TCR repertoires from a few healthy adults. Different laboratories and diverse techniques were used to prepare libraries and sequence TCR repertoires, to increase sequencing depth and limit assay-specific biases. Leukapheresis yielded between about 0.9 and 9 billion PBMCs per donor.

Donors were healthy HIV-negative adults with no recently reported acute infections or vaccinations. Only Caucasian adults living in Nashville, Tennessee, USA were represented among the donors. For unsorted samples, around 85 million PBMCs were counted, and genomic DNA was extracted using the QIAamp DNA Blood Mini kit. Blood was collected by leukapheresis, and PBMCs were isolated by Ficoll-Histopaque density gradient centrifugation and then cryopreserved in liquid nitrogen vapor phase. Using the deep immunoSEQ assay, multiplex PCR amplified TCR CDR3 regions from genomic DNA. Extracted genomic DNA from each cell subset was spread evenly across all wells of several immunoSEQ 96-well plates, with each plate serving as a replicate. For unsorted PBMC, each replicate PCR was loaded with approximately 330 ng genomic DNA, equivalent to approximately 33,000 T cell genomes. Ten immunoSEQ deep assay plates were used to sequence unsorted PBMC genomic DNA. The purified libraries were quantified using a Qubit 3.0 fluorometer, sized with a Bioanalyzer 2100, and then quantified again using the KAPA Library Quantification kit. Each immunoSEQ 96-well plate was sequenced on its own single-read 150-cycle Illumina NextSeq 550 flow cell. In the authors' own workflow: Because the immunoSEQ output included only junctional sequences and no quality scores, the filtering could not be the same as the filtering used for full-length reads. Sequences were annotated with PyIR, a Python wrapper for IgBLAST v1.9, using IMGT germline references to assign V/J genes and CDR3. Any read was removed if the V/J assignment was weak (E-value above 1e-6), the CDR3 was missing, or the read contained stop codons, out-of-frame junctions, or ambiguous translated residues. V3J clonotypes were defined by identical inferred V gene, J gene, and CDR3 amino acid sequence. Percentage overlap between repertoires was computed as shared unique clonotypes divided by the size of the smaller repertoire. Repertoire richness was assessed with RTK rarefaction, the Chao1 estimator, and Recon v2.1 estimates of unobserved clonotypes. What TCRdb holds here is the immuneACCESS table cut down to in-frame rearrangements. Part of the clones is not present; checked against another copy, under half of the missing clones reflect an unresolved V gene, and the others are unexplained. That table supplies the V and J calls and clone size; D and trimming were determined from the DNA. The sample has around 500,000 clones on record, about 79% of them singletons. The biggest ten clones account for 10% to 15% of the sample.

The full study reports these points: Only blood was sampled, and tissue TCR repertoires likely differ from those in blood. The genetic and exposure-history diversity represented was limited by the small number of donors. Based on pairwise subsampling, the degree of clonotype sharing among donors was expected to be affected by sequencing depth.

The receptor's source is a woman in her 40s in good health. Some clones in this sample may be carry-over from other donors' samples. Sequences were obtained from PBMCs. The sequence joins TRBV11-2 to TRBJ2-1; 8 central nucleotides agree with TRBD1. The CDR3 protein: CASSLERTGTEQFF. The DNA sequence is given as TGTGCCAGCAGCTTAGAGAGGACAGGGACTGAGCAGTTCTTC. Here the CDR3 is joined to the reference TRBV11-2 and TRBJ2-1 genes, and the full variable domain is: EAGVAQSPRYKIIEKRQSVAFWCNPISGHATLYWYQQILGQGPKLLIQFQNNGVVDDSQLPKDRFSAERLKGVDSTLKIQPAKLEDSAVYLCASSLERTGTEQFFGPGTRLTVL.